A single T cell receptor beta chain is shown here with its context. The data originate from a study of cytomegalovirus exposure and HLA in healthy donors. This PCR relied on a set of 60 Vbeta primers and 13 Jbeta primers. This table comes from immunoSEQ multiplex PCR, and its TCRdb copy is limited to in-frame clones, with some not included. The table lists 150,000 to 200,000 clones, approximately 79% of them singletons. V gave up 9 bases and J gave up 1 base; unmatched junction bases: 5. The CDR3 runs to 14 residues. Germline-derived CDR1 and CDR2 are MGHRA and YSYEKL. This sequence was found in a woman aged 25 to 39 in good health and CMV-seropositive. The chain combines TRBV4-1 with TRBJ2-2; the match to TRBD1 covers 7 bases. Source material: PBMCs. The CDR3 loop reads CASAGTENTGELFF. The CDR3 DNA reads TGCGCCAGTGCCGGGACAGAGAACACCGGGGAGCTGTTTTTT.